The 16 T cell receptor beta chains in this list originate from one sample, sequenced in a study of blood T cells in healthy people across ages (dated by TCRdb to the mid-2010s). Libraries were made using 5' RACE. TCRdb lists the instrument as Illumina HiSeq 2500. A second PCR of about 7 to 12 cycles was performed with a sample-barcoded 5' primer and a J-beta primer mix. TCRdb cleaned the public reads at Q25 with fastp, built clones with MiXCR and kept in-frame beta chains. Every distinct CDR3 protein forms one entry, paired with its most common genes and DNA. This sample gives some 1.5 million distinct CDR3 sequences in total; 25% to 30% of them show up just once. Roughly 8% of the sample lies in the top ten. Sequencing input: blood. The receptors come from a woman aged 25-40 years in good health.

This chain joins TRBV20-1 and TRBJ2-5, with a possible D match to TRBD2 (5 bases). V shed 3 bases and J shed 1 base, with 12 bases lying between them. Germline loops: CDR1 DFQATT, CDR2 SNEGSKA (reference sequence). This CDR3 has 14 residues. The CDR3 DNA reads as TGCAGTGCTAGCACGGCTAGCTCCCAAGAGACCCAGTACTTC. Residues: CSASTASSQETQYF.

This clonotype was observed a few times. The CDR3 region is CASSRVNLDRDYGYTF. In nucleotides, the CDR3 is TGTGCCAGCAGCCGAGTTAATCTGGACAGGGACTATGGCTACACCTTC. The chain carries TRBV6-5 and TRBJ1-2; TRBD1 matches at 8 bases. V dropped 6 bases and J dropped 3; count of bases not matched to a gene: 12. The CDR3 has 16 residues. Germline lookup yields CDR1 MNHEY and CDR2 SVGAGI.

The CDR3 coding sequence is TGCAGCGTTGAAGACGCAACGGGCACAGATACGCAGTATTTT. It codes for CSVEDATGTDTQYF. The rearrangement links TRBV29-1 to TRBJ2-3; D is unclear. Trimming removed 0 bases from V and 1 base from J, with 8 bases in between. Germline CDR1 is SQVTM and CDR2 is ANQGSEA. There are 14 residues in the CDR3.

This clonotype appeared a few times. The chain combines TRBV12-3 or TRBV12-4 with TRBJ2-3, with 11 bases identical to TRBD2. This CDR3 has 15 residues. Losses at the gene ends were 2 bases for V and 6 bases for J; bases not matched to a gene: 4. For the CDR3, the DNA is TGTGCCAGCAGTTTATCGGCTAGCGGGGGGGATACGCAGTATTTT. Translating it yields CASSLSASGGDTQYF.

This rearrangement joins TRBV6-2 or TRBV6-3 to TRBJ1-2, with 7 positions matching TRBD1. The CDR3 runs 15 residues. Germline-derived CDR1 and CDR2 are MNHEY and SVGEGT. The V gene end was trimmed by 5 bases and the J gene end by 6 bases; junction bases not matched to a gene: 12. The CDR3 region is CASSPPGQRTDGYTF. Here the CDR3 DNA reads TGTGCCAGCAGTCCGCCGGGACAGAGAACCGATGGCTACACCTTC.

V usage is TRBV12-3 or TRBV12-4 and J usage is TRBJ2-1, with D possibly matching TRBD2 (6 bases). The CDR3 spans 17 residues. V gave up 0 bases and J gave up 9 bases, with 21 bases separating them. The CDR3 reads CASSLAPIAGGRSEQFF. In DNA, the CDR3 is TGTGCCAGCAGTTTAGCGCCAATAGCAGGAGGGCGGAGTGAGCAGTTCTTC.

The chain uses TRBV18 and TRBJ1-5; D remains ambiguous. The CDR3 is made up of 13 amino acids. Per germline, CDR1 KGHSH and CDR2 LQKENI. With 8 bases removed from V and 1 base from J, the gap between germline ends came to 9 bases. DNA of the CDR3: TGTGCCAGCCCACAGACAAGCAATCAGCCCCAGCATTTT. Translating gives CASPQTSNQPQHF.

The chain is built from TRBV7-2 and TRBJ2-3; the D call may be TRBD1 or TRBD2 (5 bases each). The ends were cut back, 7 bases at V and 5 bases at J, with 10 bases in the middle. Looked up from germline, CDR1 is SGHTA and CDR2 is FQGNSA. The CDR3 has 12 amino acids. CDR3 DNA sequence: TGTGCCAGCAACACAGGAGGAGATACGCAGTATTTT. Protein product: CASNTGGDTQYF. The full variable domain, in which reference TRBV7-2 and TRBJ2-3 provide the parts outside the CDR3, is GAGVSQSPSNKVTEKGKDVELRCDPISGHTALYWYRQSLGQGLEFLIYFQGNSAPDKSGLPSDRFSAERTGGSVSTLTIQRTQQEDSAVYLCASNTGGDTQYFGPGTRLTVL.

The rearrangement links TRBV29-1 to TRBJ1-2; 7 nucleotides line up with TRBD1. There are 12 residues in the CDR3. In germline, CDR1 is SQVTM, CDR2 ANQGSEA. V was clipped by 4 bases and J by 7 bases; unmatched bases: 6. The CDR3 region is CSVGDRATGYTF. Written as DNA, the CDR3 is TGCAGCGTTGGAGACAGGGCTACTGGCTACACCTTC.

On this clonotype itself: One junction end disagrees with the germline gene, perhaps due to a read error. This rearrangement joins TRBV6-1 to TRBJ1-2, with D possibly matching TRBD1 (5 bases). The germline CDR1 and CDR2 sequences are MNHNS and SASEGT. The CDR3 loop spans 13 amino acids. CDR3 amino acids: CASRAGHQYGHTF. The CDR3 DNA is TGTGCCAGCAGGGCAGGACACCAGTATGGCCACACCTTC.

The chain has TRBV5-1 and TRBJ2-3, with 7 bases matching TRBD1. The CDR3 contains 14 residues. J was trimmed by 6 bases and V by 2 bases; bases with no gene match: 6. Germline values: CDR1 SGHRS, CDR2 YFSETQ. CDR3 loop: CASSLTDRVDTQYF. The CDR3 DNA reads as TGCGCCAGCAGCTTAACTGACAGGGTGGATACGCAGTATTTT.

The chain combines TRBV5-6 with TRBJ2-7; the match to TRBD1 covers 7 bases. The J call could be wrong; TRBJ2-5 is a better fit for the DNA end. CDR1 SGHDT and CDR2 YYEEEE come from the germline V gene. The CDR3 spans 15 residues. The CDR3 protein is CASSSPRQGGQTQYF. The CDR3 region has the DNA TGTGCCAGCAGCTCCCCGCGACAGGGTGGGCAGACCCAGTACTTC.

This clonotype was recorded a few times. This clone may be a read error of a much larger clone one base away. CDR3 DNA sequence: TGTACCAGCAGTGAGTCTAGCAACATTCAGTACTTC. Residues: CTSSESSNIQYF. This chain joins TRBV6-1 and TRBJ2-4, with a possible D match to TRBD2 (5 bases). This CDR3 region has 12 residues. CDR1 and CDR2 (germline): MNHNS, SASEGT.

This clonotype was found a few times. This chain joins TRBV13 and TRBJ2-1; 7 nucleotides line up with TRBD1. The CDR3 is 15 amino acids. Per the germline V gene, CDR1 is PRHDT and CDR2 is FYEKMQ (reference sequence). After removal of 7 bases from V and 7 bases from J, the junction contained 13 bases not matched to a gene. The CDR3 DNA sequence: TGTGCCAGCACCTTTGCTGTGAGGGGGCGGAATGAGCAGTTCTTC. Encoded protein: CASTFAVRGRNEQFF. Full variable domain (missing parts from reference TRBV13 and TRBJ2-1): AAGVIQSPRHLIKEKRETATLKCYPIPRHDTVYWYQQGPGQDPQFLISFYEKMQSDKGSIPDRFSAQQFSDYHSELNMSSLELGDSALYFCASTFAVRGRNEQFFGPGTRLTVL.

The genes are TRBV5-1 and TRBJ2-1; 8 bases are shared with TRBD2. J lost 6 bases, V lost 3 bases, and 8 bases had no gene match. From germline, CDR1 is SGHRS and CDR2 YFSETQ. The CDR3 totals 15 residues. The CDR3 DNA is TGCGCCAGCAGCTCCCGGGGACTAGGTGGCAATGAGCAGTTCTTC. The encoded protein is CASSSRGLGGNEQFF.

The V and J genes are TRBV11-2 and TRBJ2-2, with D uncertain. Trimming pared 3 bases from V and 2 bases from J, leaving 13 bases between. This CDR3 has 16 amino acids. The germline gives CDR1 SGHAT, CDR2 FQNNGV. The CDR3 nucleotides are TGTGCCAGCAGCTTCTTGCCGGTTGGCAACACCGGGGAGCTGTTTTTT. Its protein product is CASSFLPVGNTGELFF.